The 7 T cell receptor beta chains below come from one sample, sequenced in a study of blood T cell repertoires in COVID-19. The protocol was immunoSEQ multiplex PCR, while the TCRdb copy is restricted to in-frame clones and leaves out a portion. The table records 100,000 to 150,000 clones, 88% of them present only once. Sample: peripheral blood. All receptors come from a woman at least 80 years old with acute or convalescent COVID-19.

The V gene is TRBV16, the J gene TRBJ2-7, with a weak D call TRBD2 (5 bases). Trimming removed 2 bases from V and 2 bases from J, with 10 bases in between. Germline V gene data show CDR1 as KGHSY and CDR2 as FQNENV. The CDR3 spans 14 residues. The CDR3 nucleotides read TGTGCCAGCAGCCAAACGGGAAGCCCCTACGAGCAGTACTTC. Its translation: CASSQTGSPYEQYF.

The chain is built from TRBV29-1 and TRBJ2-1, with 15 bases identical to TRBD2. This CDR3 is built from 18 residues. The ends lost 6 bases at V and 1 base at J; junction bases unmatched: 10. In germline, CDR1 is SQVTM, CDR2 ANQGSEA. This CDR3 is CSVPGTSGGKLSYNEQFF. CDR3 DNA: TGCAGCGTCCCCGGGACTAGCGGGGGGAAGCTGTCCTACAATGAGCAGTTCTTC.

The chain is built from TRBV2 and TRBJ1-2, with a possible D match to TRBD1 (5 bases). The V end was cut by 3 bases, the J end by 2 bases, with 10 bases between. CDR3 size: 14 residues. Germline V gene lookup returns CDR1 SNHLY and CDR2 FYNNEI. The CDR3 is CASSEGKGNYGYTF. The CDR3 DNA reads TGTGCCAGCAGTGAGGGGAAGGGGAACTATGGCTACACCTTC.

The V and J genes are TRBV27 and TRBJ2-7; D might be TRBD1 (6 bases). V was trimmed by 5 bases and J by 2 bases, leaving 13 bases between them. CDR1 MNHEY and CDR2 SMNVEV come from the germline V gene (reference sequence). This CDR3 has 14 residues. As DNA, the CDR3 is TGTGCCAGCAGTCACCGGGACAAACCCTACGAGCAGTACTTC. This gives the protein CASSHRDKPYEQYF.

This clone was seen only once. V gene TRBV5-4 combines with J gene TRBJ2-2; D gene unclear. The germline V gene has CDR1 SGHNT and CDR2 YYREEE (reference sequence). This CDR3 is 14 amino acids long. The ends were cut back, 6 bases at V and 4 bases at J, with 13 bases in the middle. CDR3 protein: CASTSKELTGELFF. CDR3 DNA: TGTGCCAGCACCTCGAAAGAGCTCACCGGGGAGCTGTTTTTT.

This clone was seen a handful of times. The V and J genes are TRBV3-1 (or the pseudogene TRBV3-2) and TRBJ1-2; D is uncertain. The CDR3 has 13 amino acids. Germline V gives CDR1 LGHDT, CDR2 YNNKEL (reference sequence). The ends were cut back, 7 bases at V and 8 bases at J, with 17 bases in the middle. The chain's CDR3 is CASKPTREGGYTF. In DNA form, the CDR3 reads TGTGCCAGCAAACCCACTCGCGAGGGAGGCTACACCTTC.

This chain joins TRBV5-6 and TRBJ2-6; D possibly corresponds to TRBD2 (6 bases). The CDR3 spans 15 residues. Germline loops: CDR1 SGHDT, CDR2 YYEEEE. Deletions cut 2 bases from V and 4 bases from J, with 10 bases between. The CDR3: CASSLGLAGANVLTF. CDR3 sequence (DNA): TGTGCCAGCAGCTTAGGGCTAGCGGGGGCCAACGTCCTGACTTTC.